The 23 T cell receptor beta chains in this list originate from one sample, sequenced in a study of blood T cell repertoires in COVID-19. Assay used: immunoSEQ multiplex PCR; TCRdb lists only in-frame clones, some missing. The repertoire holds roughly 190,000 clones, about four fifths seen once, with under 4% in the top ten. What was sequenced was PBMCs or T cells enriched from blood (not recorded which). These receptors all stem from a woman under 40 who had been exposed to COVID-19.

This clone has only a few counts. The chain recombines TRBV14 with TRBJ1-1; perhaps TRBD1 as D (6 bases). The ends were cut back, 1 base at V and 5 bases at J, with 11 bases in the middle. Germline CDR1 is SGHDN and CDR2 is FVKESK. CDR3 length: 14 amino acids. This CDR3 is CASSQAPGATEAFF. CDR3 sequence (DNA): TGTGCCAGCAGCCAAGCCCCAGGGGCAACTGAAGCTTTCTTT.

The chain carries TRBV29-1 and TRBJ2-2; 7 nucleotides match TRBD1. The junction had 7 bases not matched to a gene; V was cut back by 6 bases and J by 6 bases. This CDR3 comprises 13 residues. CDR1 SQVTM and CDR2 ANQGSEA come from the germline V gene. The CDR3 region is CSVTGFYPGELFF. Written as DNA, the CDR3 is TGCAGCGTGACAGGGTTTTATCCCGGGGAGCTGTTTTTT.

The chain uses TRBV7-9 and TRBJ2-2, with TRBD2 matching 11 bases. V was clipped by 7 bases and J by 1 base; unmatched bases: 14. Germline V gene lookup returns CDR1 SEHNR and CDR2 FQNEAQ (reference sequence). CDR3 length: 19 residues. The CDR3 here is CASTLLAGDLIQNTGELFF. The CDR3 region has the DNA TGTGCCAGCACCCTACTAGCGGGGGATCTTATCCAGAACACCGGGGAGCTGTTTTTT.

This chain connects TRBV18 to TRBJ2-7, with D perhaps matching TRBD2 (5 bases). Trimming pared 2 bases from V and 2 bases from J, leaving 16 bases between. The germline CDR1 and CDR2 sequences are KGHSH and LQKENI. The length of the CDR3 is 16 residues. The CDR3 here is CASSPSSASSTYEQYF. The CDR3 DNA is TGTGCCAGCTCACCAAGTTCGGCTAGCAGTACCTACGAGCAGTACTTC.

The J gene is TRBJ2-3, the V gene TRBV6-5; 8 nucleotides line up with TRBD2. V shed 8 bases, J shed 6 bases, and the junction held 13 bases outside the gene matches. CDR3 length: 15 amino acids. Per the germline V gene, CDR1 is MNHEY and CDR2 is SVGAGI. CDR3 protein: CASYKAGARADTQYF. CDR3 in DNA: TGTGCCAGCTATAAAGCGGGGGCCCGTGCGGATACGCAGTATTTT.

The table lists this clone with a few counts. The gene calls are TRBV2 and TRBJ1-1; D is unclear. CDR3 length: 14 residues. CDR1 SNHLY and CDR2 FYNNEI come from the germline V gene. V dropped 4 bases and J dropped 2 bases, with 11 bases sitting between them. The CDR3 loop is CASSGEVVNTEAFF. The DNA of the CDR3 is TGTGCCAGCAGTGGTGAGGTGGTAAACACTGAAGCTTTCTTT.

This clone was seen only a few times. V and J are TRBV7-8 and TRBJ2-1, with 8 bases lining up with TRBD1. Per the germline V gene, CDR1 is SGHVS and CDR2 is FQNEAQ. Trimming took 2 bases from V and 3 from J; bases not matched to a gene: 12. This CDR3 spans 18 amino acids. This chain's CDR3 is CASSLQIPGQEFYNEQFF. CDR3 bases: TGTGCCAGCAGCTTACAAATTCCGGGACAGGAGTTCTACAATGAGCAGTTCTTC.

The chain joins TRBV7-2 to TRBJ2-5; a possible D gene is TRBD2 (6 bases). Trimming removed 1 base from V and 7 bases from J, with 10 bases in between. This CDR3 region has 13 residues. CDR1 is SGHTA and CDR2 is FQGNSA in the germline V gene. As DNA, the CDR3 is TGTGCCAGCAGCTTAGATAGGGAGGTGACCCAGTACTTC. Translating gives CASSLDREVTQYF.

CDR3 sequence: CASSSWTENEQYF. The CDR3 DNA sequence: TGTGCCAGCAGTTCCTGGACAGAAAACGAGCAGTACTTC. The chain employs TRBV6-5 and TRBJ2-7, with D perhaps TRBD1 (6 bases). CDR3 size: 13 residues. Germline values: CDR1 MNHEY, CDR2 SVGAGI. V was clipped by 4 bases and J by 5 bases, with 12 bases between them.

CDR3 DNA sequence: TGTGCCAGCAGCGGAACGCGGGGGGCCCAAGAGACCCAGTACTTC. This gives the protein CASSGTRGAQETQYF. The V gene is TRBV7-9, the J gene TRBJ2-5, with 8 bases fitting TRBD2. The CDR3 is made up of 15 amino acids. Germline assignment: CDR1 SEHNR and CDR2 FQNEAQ (reference sequence). V shed 5 bases, J shed 1 base, and the junction held 6 bases outside the gene matches.

This clone turned up a few times. The rearrangement joins TRBV6-5 to TRBJ2-7; maybe TRBD2 (5 bases). This CDR3 has 12 amino acids. The V end lost 2 bases, the J end lost 4 bases, and 6 bases lay between the germline ends. Looked up from germline, CDR1 is MNHEY and CDR2 is SVGAGI. CDR3 sequence reads: CASSYPGYEQYF. In nucleotides, the CDR3 is TGTGCCAGCAGTTACCCGGGGTACGAGCAGTACTTC.

This sequence joins TRBV7-9 and TRBJ1-4; D not certain. This CDR3 is 15 amino acids long. The germline CDR1 and CDR2 sequences are SEHNR and FQNEAQ (reference sequence). Trimming took 5 bases from V and 4 from J, leaving 14 bases between them. CDR3 coding DNA: TGTGCCAGCAGCCCGGGAGTCCAAAATAATGAAAAACTGTTTTTT. Protein: CASSPGVQNNEKLFF.

The CDR3 is CALSSGSRTGELFF. As DNA, the CDR3 is TGTGCCCTCAGCTCAGGCAGTAGGACCGGGGAGCTGTTTTTT. This chain uses TRBV6-5 with TRBJ2-2; unclear D gene. V was pared by 11 bases and J by 5 bases, with 18 bases between. This CDR3 is built from 14 residues. Germline V gene sequence: CDR1 MNHEY, CDR2 SVGAGI.

This chain joins TRBV7-2 and TRBJ2-7; the match to TRBD2 covers 7 bases. V lost 5 bases and J lost 3; bases outside the gene matches: 10. Looked up from germline, CDR1 is SGHTA and CDR2 is FQGNSA. There are 15 residues in the CDR3. CDR3 sequence (DNA): TGTGCCAGCAGCCTTACCGGACTAGTTCTCTACGAGCAGTACTTC. Translation: CASSLTGLVLYEQYF.

The V gene is TRBV4-1, the J gene TRBJ1-5; D might be TRBD1 (5 bases). The CDR3 is 14 amino acids. Deletions cut 4 bases from V and 4 bases from J, with 11 bases between. Germline V lookup: CDR1 MGHRA, CDR2 YSYEKL. The CDR3 spells CASSLRQPNQPQHF. The CDR3 bases are TGCGCCAGCAGCCTCCGACAGCCTAATCAGCCCCAGCATTTT.

The V call is TRBV2, the J call TRBJ2-1; the D gene is possibly TRBD1 (6 bases). Germline CDR1 SNHLY, CDR2 FYNNEI. The V end was cut by 0 bases, the J end by 7 bases, with 19 bases between. This CDR3 is built from 17 residues. This chain's CDR3 is CASSEASGRGYRNEQFF. In DNA, the CDR3 is TGTGCCAGCAGTGAAGCGAGTGGCAGGGGATATCGGAATGAGCAGTTCTTC.

The chain is built from TRBV3-1 (or the pseudogene TRBV3-2) and TRBJ2-7, with 9 bases lining up with TRBD2. J was trimmed by 3 bases and V by 5 bases; bases with no gene match: 8. In germline, CDR1 is LGHDT, CDR2 YNNKEL (reference sequence). CDR3 length: 15 amino acids. The CDR3 here is CASSEQAGGYYEQYF. Here the CDR3 DNA reads TGTGCCAGCAGCGAACAAGCGGGGGGTTACTACGAGCAGTACTTC.

The chain links TRBV7-8 to TRBJ2-7, with 10 bases identical to TRBD1. Germline-derived CDR1 and CDR2 are SGHVS and FQNEAQ. This CDR3 region has 16 residues. V lost 4 bases, J lost 4 bases, and 10 bases stayed unmatched. CDR3 sequence reads: CASSYSRDRGWYEQYF. CDR3 bases: TGTGCCAGCAGCTATAGCCGGGACAGGGGCTGGTACGAGCAGTACTTC.

The CDR3 DNA reads TGTGCCAGCAGCTTAGCCGCTTTCGAGCGGGGGCCCCAAAGGGTTCAGTACTTC. Translation: CASSLAAFERGPQRVQYF. This chain uses TRBV11-2 with TRBJ2-4; TRBD2 matches 8 bases. The CDR3 has 18 residues. V lost 1 base and J lost 11; bases outside the gene matches: 19. Germline V gene lookup returns CDR1 SGHAT and CDR2 FQNNGV.

The chain has TRBV10-2 and TRBJ1-6; possible D gene TRBD1, 5 bases. Germline assignment: CDR1 WSHSY and CDR2 SAAADI. This CDR3 comprises 12 residues. V was clipped by 1 base and J by 14 bases, with 9 bases between them. The CDR3 here is CASSEFRETLHF. CDR3 sequence (DNA): TGCGCCAGCAGTGAGTTCAGGGAAACCCTCCACTTT.

Notes on this clone: One end of the junction varies from germline; a read error may be responsible. V usage is TRBV13 and J usage is TRBJ1-1; D is unclear. This CDR3 comprises 14 residues. Germline CDR1 PRHDT, CDR2 FYEKMQ (reference sequence). The CDR3 region is CASSLVPENAEAFF. CDR3 in DNA: TGTGCCAGCAGCTTAGTTCCCGAGAACGCTGAAGCTTTCTTT.

The V gene is TRBV5-8, the J gene TRBJ1-1; 7 positions match TRBD1. Germline lookup yields CDR1 SGHTS and CDR2 YDEGEE. V lost 2 bases, J lost 0 bases, and 4 bases stayed unmatched. CDR3 length: 15 amino acids. CDR3 sequence reads: CASSFSGQLNTEAFF. CDR3 DNA: TGTGCCAGCAGCTTTTCGGGACAGCTGAACACTGAAGCTTTCTTT.

This chain connects TRBV3-1 (or the pseudogene TRBV3-2) to TRBJ1-5; D is possibly TRBD1 (5 bases). The CDR3 totals 15 residues. V dropped 3 bases and J dropped 2 bases, with 11 bases sitting between them. Germline CDR1 LGHDT, CDR2 YNNKEL (reference sequence). The CDR3 sequence is CASSQGTTGNQPQHF. The CDR3 DNA reads as TGTGCCAGCAGCCAGGGTACGACAGGCAATCAGCCCCAGCATTTT.